What follows is one T cell receptor (beta chain) and its context. The antigen remains undetermined. This PCR relied on a set of 60 Vbeta primers and 13 Jbeta primers. Using immunoSEQ multiplex PCR, the repertoire was profiled, and TCRdb retains in-frame clones only, with some absent. There are roughly 150,000 clones in the sample; around 80% occur only once, and approximately 2.2% lies in the top ten. The data belong to a study of cytomegalovirus exposure and HLA in healthy donors. Findings and limits, study-wide: Reports described diagnosis of cytomegalovirus status by the classifier as highly specific and sensitive. The study listed approximately 160 cytomegalovirus-associated TCR beta chains.

V was shortened by 6 bases and J by 3 bases, with 18 bases between the two germline ends. The germline V gene encodes CDR1 MNHNS and CDR2 SASEGT. The CDR3 runs to 15 residues. The specimen was PBMCs. V usage is TRBV6-1 and J usage is TRBJ2-7, with D maybe TRBD1 (6 bases). The sequence was collected from a male donor in good health and CMV-seronegative. CDR3 coding DNA: TGTGCCAGCAGGCAACAGGGAATCGGGGACTACGAGCAGTACTTC. As protein: CASRQQGIGDYEQYF.